The 9 T cell receptor beta chains in this list originate from one sample, sequenced in a study of graft-versus-host responses after intestinal transplantation. No antigens are known for them. The protocol was immunoSEQ multiplex PCR, while the TCRdb copy is restricted to in-frame clones and leaves out a portion. The table records nearly 95,000 clones, about 92% of them present only once. The material was unstimulated CD8+ T cells sorted from spleen or lymph node cells, obtained before intestinal transplant. The receptor source for this set is a human donor who received an intestinal transplant.

The V gene is TRBV5-6, the J gene TRBJ2-7, with 10 bases identical to TRBD2. From germline, CDR1 is SGHDT and CDR2 YYEEEE. With V trimmed by 4 bases and J by 2 bases, 9 bases remained unmatched. This CDR3 contains 16 residues. CDR3 sequence (DNA): TGTGCCAGCAGCGCCCGTAGCGGGGGGTTTACCTACGAGCAGTACTTC. Amino acids: CASSARSGGFTYEQYF.

There are a few counts of this clone. The V gene is TRBV5-1, the J gene TRBJ1-1; perhaps TRBD1 as D (6 bases). Trimming cost V 4 bases and J 1 base, with 14 bases left between them. This CDR3 spans 15 amino acids. Germline values: CDR1 SGHRS, CDR2 YFSETQ. CDR3 loop: CASSPRGQGNTEAFF. In DNA, the CDR3 is TGCGCCAGCAGCCCCAGGGGCCAAGGGAACACTGAAGCTTTCTTT.

This clone was counted a single time. The chain is built from TRBV7-9 and TRBJ1-1, with a possible D match to TRBD1 (5 bases). The CDR3 consists of 12 residues. The germline V gene encodes CDR1 SEHNR and CDR2 FQNEAQ (reference sequence). V was pared by 7 bases and J by 2 bases, with 8 bases between. The CDR3 DNA is TGTGCCAGCACCCAGGGAAACACTGAAGCTTTCTTT. Protein: CASTQGNTEAFF.

The rearrangement joins TRBV19 to TRBJ1-2; tentatively, D is TRBD1 (5 bases). Germline V gives CDR1 LNHDA, CDR2 SQIVND (reference sequence). This CDR3 region has 17 residues. The V end lost 5 bases, the J end lost 6 bases, and 25 bases lay between the germline ends. CDR3 nucleotide sequence: TGTGCCAGTAGTCCCCCTTTTGGTTGGCCGGAGGGGAATGGCTACACCTTC. Protein: CASSPPFGWPEGNGYTF.

The chain couples TRBV7-8 to TRBJ1-4; possible D gene TRBD1, 6 bases. The CDR3 runs to 16 residues. The V and J ends lost 0 bases and 6 bases respectively, with 14 bases between them. Germline V CDR1 and CDR2: SGHVS, FQNEAQ. CDR3 coding DNA: TGTGCCAGCAGCTTAGCCCCCGAGGGGGTGGATGAAAAACTGTTTTTT. It specifies CASSLAPEGVDEKLFF.

In nucleotides, the CDR3 is TGTGCCAGCAGCGACGGAGGGGCAGTCCTTTCACCCCTCCACTTT. This gives the protein CASSDGGAVLSPLHF. The gene calls are TRBV6-1 and TRBJ1-6; a weak D match, TRBD1 (5 bases). CDR1 is MNHNS, CDR2 SASEGT, per germline. V lost 6 bases and J lost 9, with 18 bases in between. CDR3 length: 15 residues.

About this clone itself: This same CDR3 is encoded by further DNA sequences in the sample. V and J are TRBV4-3 and TRBJ1-1; D remains unclear. Germline V gene lookup returns CDR1 LGHNA and CDR2 YSLEER. The CDR3 runs to 15 residues. V lost 0 bases and J lost 0, with 8 bases in between. CDR3 DNA: TGCGCCAGCAGCCAAGATCGGGGTATGAACACTGAAGCTTTCTTT. It translates to CASSQDRGMNTEAFF.

The chain uses TRBV2 and TRBJ2-1, with 8 bases fitting TRBD2. CDR1 SNHLY and CDR2 FYNNEI come from the germline V gene. Trimming cost V 4 bases and J 0 bases; bases outside gene matches: 8. CDR3 length: 17 residues. The chain's CDR3 is CASSGMGGGSSYNEQFF. The CDR3 nucleotides read TGTGCCAGCAGTGGAATGGGCGGGGGGAGCTCCTACAATGAGCAGTTCTTC.

The rearrangement uses TRBV27 and TRBJ2-7, with D maybe TRBD1 (5 bases). Trimming took off 10 bases at V and 0 bases at J, with 19 bases between the two ends. CDR1 is MNHEY, CDR2 SMNVEV, per germline (reference sequence). The CDR3 runs to 15 residues. Here the CDR3 reads CATRFGHPSSYEQYF. The CDR3, as DNA: TGTGCCACCCGATTCGGACACCCGAGCTCCTACGAGCAGTACTTC.